This entry lists 25 T cell receptor beta chains sequenced from one sample in a study of blood T cell repertoires in COVID-19. TCRdb's copy holds only in-frame clones and misses some; the assay was immunoSEQ multiplex PCR. The sample includes 140,000 to 150,000 clones, 80% to 90% of them seen just once. The specimen sequenced was PBMCs or T cells enriched from blood (not recorded which). All receptors come from a man aged 45-65 years who had recovered from COVID-19.

The chain employs TRBV7-9 and TRBJ2-2, with TRBD1 identical over 8 bases. V was pared by 4 bases and J by 7 bases, with 5 bases of the junction left unmatched. The CDR3 has 14 amino acids. The germline V gene encodes CDR1 SEHNR and CDR2 FQNEAQ (reference sequence). The DNA of the CDR3 is TGTGCCAGCAGCTCTACAGGGGGAGGCGGGGAGCTGTTTTTT. This encodes CASSSTGGGGELFF.

The chain's CDR3 is CASSPTGDGYTF. As DNA, the CDR3 is TGTGCCAGCAGCCCTACAGGGGACGGCTACACCTTC. The J gene is TRBJ1-2, the V gene TRBV7-9, with 7 bases identical to TRBD1. V shed 5 bases and J 8 bases; nucleotides not matched to a gene: 5. CDR3 length equals 12 residues. The germline V gene encodes CDR1 SEHNR and CDR2 FQNEAQ (reference sequence).

CDR3 amino acids: CASSSQGYINSPLHF. The CDR3 coding sequence is TGTGCCAGCAGCTCTCAGGGATACATTAATTCACCCCTCCACTTT. The gene calls are TRBV7-9 and TRBJ1-6; D is perhaps TRBD1 (5 bases). V lost 4 bases, J lost 6 bases, and 13 bases lay in between. From germline, CDR1 is SEHNR and CDR2 FQNEAQ (reference sequence). This CDR3 has 15 amino acids.

The chain recombines TRBV18 with TRBJ1-5; no definite D call. V was shortened by 6 bases and J by 8 bases, with 11 bases between the two germline ends. Germline loops: CDR1 KGHSH, CDR2 LQKENI. The CDR3 extends over 12 amino acids. The CDR3 spells CASSQSPEPQHF. CDR3 coding DNA: TGTGCCAGCTCGCAGTCCCCCGAGCCCCAGCATTTT.

The V gene is TRBV12-3 or TRBV12-4, the J gene TRBJ1-2, with D perhaps matching TRBD1 (5 bases). Between the trimmed V and J ends, which lost 6 bases and 3 bases, there was a span of 11 bases. CDR3 length: 13 residues. The CDR3 spells CASSFQGDYGYTF. The CDR3 DNA follows: TGTGCCAGCAGCTTCCAGGGCGACTATGGCTACACCTTC.

This clone was counted a single time. V is TRBV7-9 and J is TRBJ1-4; D might be TRBD1 (5 bases). The CDR3 runs 14 residues. V lost 5 bases and J 4 bases, leaving 11 bases between the germline ends. Germline lookup yields CDR1 SEHNR and CDR2 FQNEAQ (reference sequence). The CDR3 DNA reads TGTGCCAGCAGCCTTGACAGATTTAATGAAAAACTGTTTTTT. Its translation: CASSLDRFNEKLFF.

The CDR3 loop is CASSLAPSGSYEQYF. As DNA, the CDR3 is TGTGCCAGCAGCTTAGCCCCTAGCGGGAGCTACGAGCAGTACTTC. This chain uses TRBV7-8 with TRBJ2-7; TRBD2 matches 10 bases. CDR3 length equals 15 residues. Looked up from germline, CDR1 is SGHVS and CDR2 is FQNEAQ. V lost 0 bases, J lost 3 bases, and 2 bases stayed unmatched. Combining the CDR3 with reference TRBV7-8 and TRBJ2-7 gives the whole variable domain GAGVSQSPRYKVAKRGQDVALRCDPISGHVSLFWYQQALGQGPEFLTYFQNEAQLDKSGLPSDRFFAERPEGSVSTLKIQRTQQEDSAVYLCASSLAPSGSYEQYFGPGTRLTVT.

This clone was seen only a few times. The chain employs TRBV19 and TRBJ1-1, with 8 bases fitting TRBD1. V dropped 7 bases and J dropped 4; count of bases not matched to a gene: 8. CDR1 LNHDA and CDR2 SQIVND come from the germline V gene (reference sequence). The CDR3 is 14 amino acids. The DNA of the CDR3 is TGTGCCAGTAAGTTCCAGGGGGCGACCACTGAAGCTTTCTTT. Translated: CASKFQGATTEAFF.

As for this clone: Distinct nucleotide sequences in the sample also encode this CDR3. V and J are TRBV7-2 and TRBJ2-3; 12 nucleotides align to TRBD2. J gave up 1 base and V 1 base, and 0 bases lay outside the gene matches. This CDR3 contains 16 residues. Germline-derived CDR1 and CDR2 are SGHTA and FQGNSA. The CDR3 nucleotides read TGTGCCAGCAGCTTAGGACTAGCGGGAGGCACAGATACGCAGTATTTT. It encodes CASSLGLAGGTDTQYF.

The chain employs TRBV9 and TRBJ2-2, with D perhaps TRBD2 (6 bases). The CDR3 loop spans 16 amino acids. Trimming pared 4 bases from V and 6 bases from J, leaving 19 bases between. Germline CDR1 reads SGDLS; CDR2 reads YYNGEE. The CDR3 here is CASSPRPALAAGELFF. CDR3 in DNA: TGTGCCAGCAGCCCTCGTCCTGCCTTAGCGGCCGGGGAGCTGTTTTTT. The full variable domain, in which reference TRBV9 and TRBJ2-2 provide the parts outside the CDR3, is DSGVTQTPKHLITATGQRVTLRCSPRSGDLSVYWYQQSLDQGLQFLIQYYNGEERAKGNILERFSAQQFPDLHSELNLSSLELGDSALYFCASSPRPALAAGELFFGEGSRLTVL.

The chain uses TRBV7-2 and TRBJ2-2; no definite D call. The CDR3 is made up of 17 amino acids. The germline V and J ends were trimmed by 2 bases and 6 bases, with 19 bases remaining between them. The germline gives CDR1 SGHTA, CDR2 FQGNSA. The CDR3 spells CASSLRLQTVLAGELFF. The CDR3, as DNA: TGTGCCAGCAGCTTAAGGCTACAGACGGTCCTCGCCGGGGAGCTGTTTTTT.

CDR3 in amino acids: CASSHESSGNTIYF. Here the CDR3 DNA reads TGTGCCAGCAGCCACGAGAGCTCTGGAAACACCATATATTTT. The chain employs TRBV3-1 (or the pseudogene TRBV3-2) and TRBJ1-3, with D uncertain. Trimming shortened V by 3 bases and J by 0 bases, and 6 bases separated the two germline ends. The V gene's germline CDR1 is LGHDT and CDR2 YNNKEL (reference sequence). The CDR3 consists of 14 residues.

The rearrangement links TRBV7-2 to TRBJ1-4; perhaps TRBD1 as D (6 bases). Per germline, CDR1 SGHTA and CDR2 FQGNSA. The V and J ends lost 3 bases and 6 bases respectively, with 11 bases between them. The CDR3 length is 14 residues. DNA for the CDR3: TGTGCCAGCAGCTTCAAAGGGGGGGATGAAAAACTGTTTTTT. It codes for CASSFKGGDEKLFF.

V gene TRBV5-1 combines with J gene TRBJ1-2; D is possibly TRBD1 (5 bases). CDR1 and CDR2 from the germline V gene are SGHRS and YFSETQ. The CDR3 extends over 14 amino acids. Trimming left V 4 bases short and J 3 bases short, with 13 bases between. The CDR3 sequence is CASSPAGEDYGYTF. CDR3 coding DNA: TGCGCCAGCAGCCCTGCGGGGGAAGACTATGGCTACACCTTC.

This clone was seen only once. V and J are TRBV28 and TRBJ2-3, with D perhaps TRBD2 (6 bases). From germline, CDR1 is MDHEN and CDR2 SYDVKM. The CDR3 is 17 amino acids. V lost 6 bases and J lost 4, with 23 bases in between. CDR3 DNA sequence: TGTGCCAGCAGGAAGGGGTTGCGGGACCTCAGCCCAGATACGCAGTATTTT. Translation gives CASRKGLRDLSPDTQYF.

The V and J genes are TRBV5-6 and TRBJ2-7; 7 bases match TRBD1. The CDR3 runs to 14 residues. Per germline, CDR1 SGHDT and CDR2 YYEEEE. The junction had 2 bases not matched to a gene; V was cut back by 0 bases and J by 2 bases. CDR3 nucleotide sequence: TGTGCCAGCAGCTTGGTGGGACAGCCCTACGAGCAGTACGTC. This translates into CASSLVGQPYEQYV.

This clone was seen just once. The chain combines TRBV30 with TRBJ1-3, with 8 nucleotides matching TRBD1. Trimming removed 3 bases from V and 4 bases from J; junction bases left unmatched: 5. The CDR3 is 14 residues long. Germline V gene sequence: CDR1 GTSNPN, CDR2 SVGIG (reference sequence). Here the CDR3 DNA reads TGTGCCTGGAGGGGGACAGGCAGAGGAAACACCATATATTTT. Translated: CAWRGTGRGNTIYF.

The genes are TRBV28 and TRBJ2-7; no definite D call. The CDR3 runs to 14 residues. The germline V and J ends were trimmed by 5 bases and 3 bases, with 14 bases remaining between them. CDR1 and CDR2 from the germline V gene are MDHEN and SYDVKM. CDR3 sequence: CASSPPDWIYEQYV. CDR3 DNA: TGTGCCAGCAGTCCCCCAGACTGGATCTACGAGCAGTACGTC.

This chain joins TRBV5-1 and TRBJ1-1; D remains ambiguous. The CDR3 loop spans 14 amino acids. V lost 0 bases and J lost 0, with 6 bases in between. The V gene's germline CDR1 is SGHRS and CDR2 YFSETQ. For the CDR3, the DNA is TGCGCCAGCAGCTTGGGACTTCTGAACACTGAAGCTTTCTTT. Encoded protein: CASSLGLLNTEAFF.

The rearrangement joins TRBV9 to TRBJ2-7; TRBD1 matches 9 bases. CDR3 length: 14 residues. The V segment lost 4 bases and the J segment 2 bases; nucleotides outside the gene matches: 4. In germline, CDR1 is SGDLS, CDR2 YYNGEE. CDR3 coding DNA: TGTGCCAGCAGCCCAAGACAGGGGGCCTACGAGCAGTACTTC. This sequence encodes CASSPRQGAYEQYF.

The chain carries TRBV19 and TRBJ1-5; D is perhaps TRBD1 (5 bases). This CDR3 is 15 amino acids long. In germline, CDR1 is LNHDA, CDR2 SQIVND (reference sequence). V was pared by 6 bases and J by 0 bases, with 12 bases between. CDR3 amino acids: CASRDQGNSNQPQHF. In nucleotides, the CDR3 is TGTGCCAGTAGAGACCAGGGCAATAGCAATCAGCCCCAGCATTTT.

This clone was found once. The chain is built from TRBV7-2 and TRBJ2-1; TRBD2 aligns across 11 bases. This CDR3 has 16 residues. Germline CDR1 and CDR2: SGHTA and FQGNSA. V dropped 5 bases and J dropped 6; count of bases not matched to a gene: 9. The CDR3 protein is CASSESLAGGPNEQFF. The CDR3 DNA reads as TGTGCCAGCAGCGAAAGCCTAGCGGGAGGCCCCAATGAGCAGTTCTTC.

The chain couples TRBV7-2 to TRBJ2-3, with D perhaps matching TRBD1 (6 bases). The germline gives CDR1 SGHTA, CDR2 FQGNSA. The CDR3 length is 15 residues. V shed 5 bases and J shed 4 bases, with 16 bases lying between them. The CDR3 spells CASSAHRAQADTQYF. As DNA, the CDR3 is TGTGCCAGCAGCGCCCACAGGGCTCAGGCAGATACGCAGTATTTT.

The count of this clone is one. This chain connects TRBV7-9 to TRBJ2-3; 12 bases are a match to TRBD2. Unmatched junction bases numbered 7, after V lost 6 bases and J lost 3 bases. The germline gives CDR1 SEHNR, CDR2 FQNEAQ (reference sequence). This CDR3 has 16 amino acids. The CDR3 spells CASSKTTSGSTDTQYF. Here the CDR3 DNA reads TGTGCCAGCAGTAAAACGACTAGCGGGAGTACAGATACGCAGTATTTT.

The rearrangement uses TRBV5-1 and TRBJ2-2; TRBD2 is a possible D gene (6 bases). The length of the CDR3 is 16 residues. Germline V gene data show CDR1 as SGHRS and CDR2 as YFSETQ. The V end was cut by 4 bases, the J end by 2 bases, with 15 bases between. CDR3 sequence: CASSPEGLGNTGELFF. The CDR3 coding sequence is TGCGCCAGCAGCCCGGAGGGACTCGGTAACACCGGGGAGCTGTTTTTT.